Detailed here is one T cell receptor (beta chain). Its target is not known. These data originate in a study of cytomegalovirus exposure and HLA in healthy donors. Study details: HLA-typed donors were the source of about 85 million unique TCRs, which an early data release held.

Overall study results and limits: As was reported, the classifier diagnosed cytomegalovirus status with high specificity and sensitivity. Among TCR beta chains, those listed as cytomegalovirus-associated numbered over 150.

In nominal health when sampled, donors likely had unrecorded immune exposures nonetheless. The CDR3 is made up of 14 amino acids. The germline CDR1 and CDR2 sequences are MNHNS and SASEGT. Trimming took off 4 bases at V and 3 bases at J, with 9 bases between the two ends. Use of 60 Vbeta and 13 Jbeta primers characterized the PCR. Libraries were prepared by immunoSEQ multiplex PCR; TCRdb keeps only in-frame clonotypes and omits some of them. The sample's table shows 200,000 or so clones. Sequenced material: PBMCs. This TCR was sampled from a boy aged 10-17 years in good health and CMV-seronegative. The V gene is TRBV6-1, the J gene TRBJ2-2, with D maybe TRBD1 (5 bases). This CDR3 is CASSGQGYTGELFF. The CDR3 DNA reads as TGTGCCAGCAGTGGCCAGGGTTACACCGGGGAGCTGTTTTTT.